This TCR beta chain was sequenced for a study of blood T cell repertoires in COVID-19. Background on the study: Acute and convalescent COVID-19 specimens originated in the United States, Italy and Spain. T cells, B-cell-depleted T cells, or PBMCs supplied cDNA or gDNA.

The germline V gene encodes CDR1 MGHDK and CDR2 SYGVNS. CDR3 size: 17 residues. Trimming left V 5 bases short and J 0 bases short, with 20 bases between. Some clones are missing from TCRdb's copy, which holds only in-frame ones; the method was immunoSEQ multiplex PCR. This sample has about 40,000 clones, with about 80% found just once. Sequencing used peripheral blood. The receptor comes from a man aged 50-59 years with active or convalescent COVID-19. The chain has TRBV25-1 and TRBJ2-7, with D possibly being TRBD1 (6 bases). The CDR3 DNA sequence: TGTGCCAGCAGTCCTCCCTTACAGGGATTGATCTCCTACGAGCAGTACTTC. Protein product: CASSPPLQGLISYEQYF.